The 18 T cell receptor beta chains below come from one sample, sequenced in a study of OX40 agonist ivuxolimab in advanced cancers. TCRdb's copy holds only in-frame clones and misses some; the assay was immunoSEQ multiplex PCR. There are 95,000 to 110,000 clones in the sample; roughly 90% occur only once, and about 1.2% lies in the top ten. The specimen was CD4+ or CD8+ T cells sorted from blood, collected in a trial of the OX40 agonist ivuxolimab. The receptors were gathered from an adult with an advanced solid tumor such as melanoma, head and neck, liver or kidney cancer.

The V call is TRBV29-1, the J call TRBJ1-2; 7 bases line up with TRBD1. The V segment lost 3 bases and the J segment 4 bases; nucleotides outside the gene matches: 11. CDR1 SQVTM and CDR2 ANQGSEA come from the germline V gene. The CDR3 has 15 amino acids. CDR3 loop: CSVEVRQGRVYGYTF. For the CDR3, the DNA is TGCAGCGTTGAGGTCCGACAGGGAAGAGTCTATGGCTACACCTTC.

The chain recombines TRBV12-1 with TRBJ2-3; TRBD1, as called in the table, went unchecked against the DNA. TRBV12-1 constitutes a pseudogene. CDR3 length: 20 residues. The chain's CDR3 is CASSSMLTGLQNSHTDTQYF. The CDR3 bases are TGTGCCAGCAGCTCTATGCTAACAGGGTTGCAAAACTCTCACACAGATACGCAGTATTTT.

The chain uses TRBV7-9 and TRBJ1-1, with D unclear. Per germline, CDR1 SEHNR and CDR2 FQNEAQ (reference sequence). This CDR3 comprises 13 residues. Trimming left V 6 bases short and J 7 bases short, with 15 bases between. The CDR3 DNA reads TGTGCCAGCAGTTCTCTAGGACCGATTGAAGCTTTCTTT. Protein: CASSSLGPIEAFF. The full variable domain, with the rest looked up from reference TRBV7-9 and TRBJ1-1, is DTGVSQNPRHKITKRGQNVTFRCDPISEHNRLYWYRQTLGQGPEFLTYFQNEAQLEKSRLLSDRFSAERPKGSFSTLEIQRTEQGDSAMYLCASSSLGPIEAFFGQGTRLTVV.

V usage is TRBV28 and J usage is TRBJ2-7, with TRBD1 matching over 7 bases. This CDR3 contains 15 residues. Germline assignment: CDR1 MDHEN and CDR2 SYDVKM. The V segment lost 6 bases and the J segment 0 bases; nucleotides outside the gene matches: 8. For the CDR3, the DNA is TGTGCCAGCAGGACGGGACAGATCGACTCCTACGAGCAGTACTTC. This translates into CASRTGQIDSYEQYF.

The chain uses TRBV28 and TRBJ1-2, with TRBD1 matching over 8 bases. CDR1 is MDHEN, CDR2 SYDVKM, per germline. The trim removed 5 bases at V and 6 bases at J, leaving 5 bases unmatched. The length of the CDR3 is 13 residues. In nucleotides, the CDR3 is TGTGCCAGCAGTGGGGGACAGGTTGATGGCTACACCTTC. Translated, it gives CASSGGQVDGYTF.

This clone was detected once. The V call is TRBV19, the J call TRBJ2-1; 14 nucleotides match TRBD2. CDR3 length: 16 residues. J gave up 8 bases and V 6 bases, and 9 bases lay outside the gene matches. Germline lookup yields CDR1 LNHDA and CDR2 SQIVND (reference sequence). This chain's CDR3 is CASSKAGTSGSDEQFF. CDR3 coding DNA: TGTGCCAGTAGCAAAGCCGGGACTAGCGGGAGTGATGAGCAGTTCTTC.

The rearrangement links TRBV19 to TRBJ1-5; 8 bases are shared with TRBD1. This CDR3 is 16 amino acids long. Germline CDR1 LNHDA, CDR2 SQIVND (reference sequence). The J segment lost 3 bases and the V segment lost 2 bases, leaving 6 bases of the junction unmatched. For the CDR3, the DNA is TGTGCCAGTAGTATAAAGACAGGGGTTAACAATCAGCCCCAGCATTTT. This encodes CASSIKTGVNNQPQHF. Using reference TRBV19 and TRBJ1-5 for the parts outside the CDR3, the full variable domain is DGGITQSPKYLFRKEGQNVTLSCEQNLNHDAMYWYRQDPGQGLRLIYYSQIVNDFQKGDIAEGYSVSREKKESFPLTVTSAQKNPTAFYLCASSIKTGVNNQPQHFGDGTRLSIL.

The J gene is TRBJ2-3, the V gene TRBV28; 12 bases line up with TRBD2. Germline trimming cut 2 bases from V and 5 bases from J; bases unmatched to any gene: 5. Germline CDR1 reads MDHEN; CDR2 reads SYDVKM. The CDR3 runs 16 residues. CDR3 sequence: CASSLKTSGSRDTQYF. CDR3 DNA: TGTGCCAGCAGTTTAAAGACTAGCGGGAGTAGAGATACGCAGTATTTT. The variable domain in full, completed from reference TRBV28 and TRBJ2-3, reads DVKVTQSSRYLVKRTGEKVFLECVQDMDHENMFWYRQDPGLGLRLIYFSYDVKMKEKGDIPEGYSVSREKKERFSLILESASTNQTSMYLCASSLKTSGSRDTQYFGPGTRLTVL.

For the CDR3, the DNA is TGTGCCAGCAGCTTAGGGATGTGGCGGGAGCAGTTCTTC. It yields the protein CASSLGMWREQFF. The rearrangement joins TRBV13 to TRBJ2-1; D unresolved. V shed 0 bases and J shed 10 bases, with 10 bases lying between them. This CDR3 region has 13 residues. Germline CDR1 reads PRHDT; CDR2 reads FYEKMQ (reference sequence).

This sequence joins TRBV28 and TRBJ1-1; 7 nucleotides align to TRBD1. The V gene's germline CDR1 is MDHEN and CDR2 SYDVKM. V was pared by 6 bases and J by 4 bases, with 5 bases of the junction left unmatched. The CDR3 covers 13 residues. CDR3 sequence: CASSPRDSTEAFF. The CDR3 DNA sequence: TGTGCCAGCAGCCCTCGGGACAGCACTGAAGCTTTCTTT.

The chain recombines TRBV7-3 with TRBJ2-3; possible D gene TRBD2, 6 bases. Germline-derived CDR1 and CDR2 are SGHTA and FQGTGA. Trimming stripped 4 bases from V and 3 bases from J, with 20 bases between. CDR3 size: 17 residues. The CDR3 DNA is TGTGCCAGCAGCTCTCGCATAGGTGGGAGCGGGACAGATACGCAGTATTTT. This codes for CASSSRIGGSGTDTQYF.

The V and J genes are TRBV11-3 and TRBJ1-1; D not resolved. The V and J ends lost 6 bases and 0 bases respectively, with 14 bases between them. Per the germline V gene, CDR1 is SGHNT and CDR2 is YENEEA. The CDR3 extends over 15 amino acids. The CDR3 DNA follows: TGTGCCAGCAGTTCTTATCGGGTGATGAACACTGAAGCTTTCTTT. Translation: CASSSYRVMNTEAFF.

The gene calls are TRBV7-9 and TRBJ1-1; D is unresolved. Germline V CDR1 and CDR2: SEHNR, FQNEAQ (reference sequence). V dropped 2 bases and J dropped 5 bases, with 12 bases sitting between them. There are 14 residues in the CDR3. The CDR3 sequence is CASSLIVGRTEAFF. The CDR3 nucleotides read TGTGCCAGCAGCTTAATCGTTGGGAGAACTGAAGCTTTCTTT. Filled out from reference TRBV7-9 and TRBJ1-1, the complete variable domain reads DTGVSQNPRHKITKRGQNVTFRCDPISEHNRLYWYRQTLGQGPEFLTYFQNEAQLEKSRLLSDRFSAERPKGSFSTLEIQRTEQGDSAMYLCASSLIVGRTEAFFGQGTRLTVV.

This clone came up a few times. The chain uses TRBV4-2 and TRBJ1-2, with D unresolved. Germline V gene sequence: CDR1 LGHNA, CDR2 YNFKEQ. The CDR3 loop spans 14 amino acids. Trimming took off 4 bases at V and 2 bases at J, with 11 bases between the two ends. The CDR3 loop is CASSPLVANYGYTF. The DNA of the CDR3 is TGTGCCAGCAGCCCTCTGGTGGCGAACTATGGCTACACCTTC.

The chain joins TRBV4-3 to TRBJ2-1; perhaps TRBD1 as D (6 bases). The CDR3 totals 18 residues. The germline CDR1 and CDR2 sequences are LGHNA and YSLEER. V dropped 5 bases and J dropped 5 bases, with 25 bases sitting between them. CDR3 sequence (DNA): TGCGCCAGCAGCGCGCAATCAACTGGACAGCATCCTAACAATGAGCAGTTCTTC. Protein product: CASSAQSTGQHPNNEQFF.

This sequence joins TRBV10-3 and TRBJ2-1, with 8 bases lining up with TRBD2. Trimming took 9 bases from V and 1 from J; bases not matched to a gene: 8. CDR1 is ENHRY and CDR2 is SYGVKD in the germline V gene. CDR3 size: 15 residues. The CDR3 DNA reads TGTGCCATTGCAAGCGGGAGCCCTTCCTACAATGAGCAGTTCTTC. The encoded protein is CAIASGSPSYNEQFF.

V is TRBV30 and J is TRBJ2-3; TRBD1 might be the D (6 bases). The germline CDR1 and CDR2 sequences are GTSNPN and SVGIG (reference sequence). V lost 1 base, J lost 2 bases, and 10 bases lay in between. The CDR3 has 14 amino acids. The chain's CDR3 is CAWSARTDTDTQYF. The CDR3 bases are TGTGCCTGGAGTGCTCGGACAGACACAGATACGCAGTATTTT.

This clone has more than one count but fewer than ten. The CDR3 sequence: CASSPRQGMNIQYF. CDR3 in DNA: TGTGCCAGCTCACCTCGACAGGGGATGAACATTCAGTACTTC. The chain carries TRBV18 and TRBJ2-4, with 8 bases that match TRBD1. Losses at the gene ends were 3 bases for V and 7 bases for J; bases not matched to a gene: 5. This CDR3 has 14 residues. Per germline, CDR1 KGHSH and CDR2 LQKENI.